This TCR beta chain is drawn from a study of control samples from healthy donors and cancer patients. Sequencing was performed with immunoSEQ multiplex PCR; in TCRdb, only in-frame clones are kept and a portion is missing. This sample has around 100,000 clones, with under 95% found just once. The V and J ends lost 0 bases and 0 bases, in that order; junction bases with no gene match: 3. The CDR3 is 16 amino acids. Germline lookup yields CDR1 GTSNPN and CDR2 SVGIG (reference sequence). The TCR comes from a woman aged 18-29 years in good health. The V gene is TRBV30, the J gene TRBJ2-4, with 9 bases that match TRBD1. The sample taken for sequencing was blood. The DNA of the CDR3 is TGTGCCTGGAGTGTAGGGACAGGGCTAGCCAAAAACATTCAGTACTTC. It translates to CAWSVGTGLAKNIQYF.